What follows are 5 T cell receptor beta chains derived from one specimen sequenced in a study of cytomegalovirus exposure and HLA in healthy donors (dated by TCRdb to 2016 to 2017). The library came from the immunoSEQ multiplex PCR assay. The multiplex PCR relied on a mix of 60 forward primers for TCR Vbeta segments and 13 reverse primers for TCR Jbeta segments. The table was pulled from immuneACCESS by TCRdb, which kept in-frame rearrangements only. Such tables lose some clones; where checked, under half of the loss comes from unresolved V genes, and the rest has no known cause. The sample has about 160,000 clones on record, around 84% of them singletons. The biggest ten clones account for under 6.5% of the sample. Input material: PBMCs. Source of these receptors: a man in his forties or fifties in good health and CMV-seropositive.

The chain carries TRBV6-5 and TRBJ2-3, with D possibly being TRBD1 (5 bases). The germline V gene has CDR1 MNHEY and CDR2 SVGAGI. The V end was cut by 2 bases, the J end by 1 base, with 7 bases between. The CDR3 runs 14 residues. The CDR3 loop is CASSYEGGTDTQYF. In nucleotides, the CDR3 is TGTGCCAGCAGTTACGAAGGGGGCACAGATACGCAGTATTTT.

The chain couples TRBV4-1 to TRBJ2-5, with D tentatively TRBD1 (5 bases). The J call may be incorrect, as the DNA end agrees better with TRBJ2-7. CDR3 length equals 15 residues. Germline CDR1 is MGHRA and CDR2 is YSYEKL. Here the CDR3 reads CASSQVSRDPYEQYF. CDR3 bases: TGCGCCAGCAGCCAAGTATCCAGGGATCCCTACGAGCAGTACTTC.

The CDR3 coding sequence is TGTGCCAGCAGTCCCCAACGGGGAGGAGTAGGCTACACCTTC. Protein sequence: CASSPQRGGVGYTF. The chain uses TRBV27 and TRBJ1-2, with D unresolved. Trimming left V 5 bases short and J 8 bases short, with 18 bases between. The CDR3 loop spans 14 amino acids. The V gene's germline CDR1 is MNHEY and CDR2 SMNVEV (reference sequence).

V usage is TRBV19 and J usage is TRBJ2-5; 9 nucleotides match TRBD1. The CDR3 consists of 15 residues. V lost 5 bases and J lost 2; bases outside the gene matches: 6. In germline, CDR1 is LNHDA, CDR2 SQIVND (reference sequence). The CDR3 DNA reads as TGTGCCAGTAGTGAGGACAGGGGTTATCAAGAGACCCAGTACTTC. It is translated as CASSEDRGYQETQYF.

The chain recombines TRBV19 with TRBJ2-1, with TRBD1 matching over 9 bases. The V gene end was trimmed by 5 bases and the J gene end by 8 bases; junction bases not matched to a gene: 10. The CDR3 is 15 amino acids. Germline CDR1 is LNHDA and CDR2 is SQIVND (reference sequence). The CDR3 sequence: CASSPTGGSMDEQFF. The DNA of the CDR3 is TGTGCCAGTAGTCCCACAGGGGGCTCCATGGATGAGCAGTTCTTC.